This entry is about one T cell receptor (beta chain). The antigen it binds to is not known. No clone much larger than this one lies a single base away; base qualities are absent. The germline V gene sets CDR1 to SQVTM and CDR2 to ANQGSEA. Compared with germline, V lacks 7 bases and J lacks 2 bases; bases without a gene match: 6. CDR3 length: 13 amino acids, cysteine to phenylalanine. Of the read, only the CDR3 DNA is kept; its 39 bases are in frame from base 1. The library was built by means of the immunoSEQ multiplex PCR assay. RNA was extracted from all samples and reverse transcribed into cDNA as template for TCR sequencing. SuperScript III was used for first-strand cDNA synthesis, primed with a 2:1 mix of oligo-dT and random hexamers. Amplification bias was assessed with a synthetic immune receptor repertoire, and residual bias was removed computationally. As for the authors' bioinformatics: After raw reads were preprocessed to remove errors, the CDR3 was defined following IMGT conventions as running from the conserved cysteine to phenylalanine. Clonality was calculated as 1 minus Shannon entropy normalized by log2 of the number of productive unique TCRs. Whether each scalp clone was CD4 or CD8 was inferred by checking scalp TCRbeta sequences against the CD4 and CD8 repertoires from sorted blood. TCRdb took over this immuneACCESS table, retaining in-frame rearrangements with V and J assigned. Such tables are incomplete; in checked studies, under half of the missing clones stem from an unresolved V gene, and the remainder is unexplained. V, J and clone size reflect that table, while D and trimming were determined from the DNA. This sample has roughly 210,000 clones in its table, and roughly 44% of those were observed once. 2% to 3% of the sample lies in the top ten.

What this sample's treatment or condition label stands for: oral pan-JAK inhibitor, 5-10 mg twice daily. Peripheral blood and lesional scalp punch biopsies were obtained from patients with alopecia areata. PBMCs were separated by density centrifugation and stained for CD3, CD4 and CD8, after which CD4+ and CD8+ T cells were sorted on a FACSAria. These data are taken from a study of CD8+ T cells in alopecia areata listed by TCRdb under 2018. For the study in its entirety: The treated patients took part in an open-label pilot trial in which moderate-to-severe alopecia areata was treated with oral tofacitinib at 5 to 10 mg twice daily. TCRbeta CDR3 regions were amplified by immunoSEQ multiplex PCR using 35 Vbeta forward and 13 Jbeta reverse primers. RNA was obtained with the PAXgene miRNA kit for fixed scalp, the miRNeasy kit for PBMCs, and the RNeasy kit for mouse skin. In treated patients, disease severity was measured using the SALT score, which gives the percentage of scalp surface area affected. Scalp tissue and sorted CD4+ and CD8+ peripheral blood T cells from patchy and totalis/universalis alopecia areata patients and from healthy controls were covered by human TCRbeta sequencing. Tofacitinib-treated patients had biopsies at baseline and at 4 and 24 weeks of treatment, with a later scalp biopsy in several patients. Patients received tofacitinib for 6 to 18 months and were then followed off drug for 6 months to check for delayed response and recurrence. To study T cell clonal expansion in alopecia areata, the researchers applied high-throughput TCRbeta sequencing to both the C3H/HeJ mouse model and human patients. Scalp clonality was compared across normal scalp (n=4), patchy alopecia areata scalp (n=8), and alopecia totalis/universalis scalp (n=8). The paper as a whole reports these results and caveats: Tofacitinib significantly lowered scalp clonality and the number of expanded CD8+ clones among the top 100 scalp clones. Many expanded lesional clones persisted in scalp and blood during tofacitinib treatment, which may partly explain relapse after stopping treatment. The treated cohort was small, with a single nonresponder, so links between baseline CD8+ expansion and response need larger studies. Higher clonality and more expanded CD8+ clones were observed in lesional scalp than in normal scalp, particularly in alopecia totalis/universalis, a finding suggestive of antigenic drive. Resident alphabeta T cells in normal human skin are also sequenced, complicating scalp TCR repertoire analysis, unlike mouse skin dominated by gammadelta T cells. Shared TCR sequences between patients were less evident than in mice, which may be partly attributable to HLA diversity in the patient population.

The V gene is TRBV29-1 and the J gene is TRBJ1-2; the junction holds 8 bases that match TRBD1. The sequence derives from a human donor with alopecia areata. The input for sequencing was CD4+ T cells sorted from blood, taken at approximately week 37, from a patient treated with tofacitinib. The bases read TGCAGCGCCCCGGACAGGGAGAACTATGGCTACACCTTC. It is translated as CSAPDRENYGYTF.